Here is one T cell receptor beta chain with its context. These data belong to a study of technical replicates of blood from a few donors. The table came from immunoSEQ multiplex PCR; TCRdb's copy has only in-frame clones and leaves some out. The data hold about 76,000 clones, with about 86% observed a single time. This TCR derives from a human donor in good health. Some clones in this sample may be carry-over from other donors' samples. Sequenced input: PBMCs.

CDR3 in DNA: TGTGCCAGCAGCCTAACGAAGGGGTGGAAAGAGACCCAGTACTTC. Its translation: CASSLTKGWKETQYF. V gene TRBV11-1 combines with J gene TRBJ2-5, with D tentatively TRBD1 (5 bases). Germline-derived CDR1 and CDR2 are SGHAT and FQDESV (reference sequence). This CDR3 comprises 15 residues. Trimming removed 5 bases from V and 3 bases from J, with 16 bases in between.